This record concerns one T cell receptor (beta chain) sequence. Its cognate antigen is unknown. The sample comes from a study of cytomegalovirus exposure and HLA in healthy donors. The CDR3 totals 14 residues. Germline CDR1 and CDR2: SGDLS and YYNGEE. V gave up 3 bases and J gave up 4 bases; unmatched junction bases: 4. Produced via immunoSEQ multiplex PCR; TCRdb's table is partial and in-frame only. The top ten hold over 1.5% of the sample, which has roughly 50,000 clones, around 93% seen once. Study-level results: Most TCR sequences were uncommon, yet certain public TCRs appeared in many donors. The study listed 164 cytomegalovirus-associated TCR beta chains.

The donors were part of the validation cohort of 120 subjects. That cohort was separate from the first cohort, which comprised 666 subjects. The specimen sequenced was PBMCs. This receptor was identified in a young woman in good health and CMV-seropositive. The gene calls are TRBV9 and TRBJ2-1; 7 bases are a match to TRBD1. Here the CDR3 reads CASSAWDSYNEQFF. CDR3 DNA sequence: TGTGCCAGCAGCGCCTGGGACAGTTACAATGAGCAGTTCTTC. Using reference TRBV9 and TRBJ2-1 for the parts outside the CDR3, the full variable domain is DSGVTQTPKHLITATGQRVTLRCSPRSGDLSVYWYQQSLDQGLQFLIQYYNGEERAKGNILERFSAQQFPDLHSELNLSSLELGDSALYFCASSAWDSYNEQFFGPGTRLTVL.